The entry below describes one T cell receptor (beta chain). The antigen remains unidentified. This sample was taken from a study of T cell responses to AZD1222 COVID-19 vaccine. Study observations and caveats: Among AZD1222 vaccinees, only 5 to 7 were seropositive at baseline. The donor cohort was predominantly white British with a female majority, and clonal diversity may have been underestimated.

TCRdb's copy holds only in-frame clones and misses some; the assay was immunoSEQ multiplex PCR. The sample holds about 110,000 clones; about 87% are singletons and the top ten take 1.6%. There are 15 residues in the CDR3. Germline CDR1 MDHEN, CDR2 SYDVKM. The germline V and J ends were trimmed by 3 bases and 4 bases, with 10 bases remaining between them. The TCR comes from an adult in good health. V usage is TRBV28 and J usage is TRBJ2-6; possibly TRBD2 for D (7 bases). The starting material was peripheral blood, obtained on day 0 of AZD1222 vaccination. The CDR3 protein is CASSLGGQGANVLTF. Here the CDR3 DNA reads TGTGCCAGCAGTTTGGGGGGGCAAGGGGCCAACGTCCTGACTTTC. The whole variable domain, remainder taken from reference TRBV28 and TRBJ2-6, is DVKVTQSSRYLVKRTGEKVFLECVQDMDHENMFWYRQDPGLGLRLIYFSYDVKMKEKGDIPEGYSVSREKKERFSLILESASTNQTSMYLCASSLGGQGANVLTFGAGSRLTVL.